The present entry profiles one T cell receptor (beta chain) with its context. Its antigen is not identified. This sample stems from a study of response to subunit inactivated influenza vaccine. General study points: Authors suggested seasonal influenza vaccinations each recruit few new T cells.

Germline CDR1 is SGDLS and CDR2 is YYNGEE. CDR3 length: 14 amino acids. Trimming removed 4 bases from V and 3 bases from J, with 11 bases in between. TCRdb re-derived calls from the RT-PCR reads in MiXCR, one entry per CDR3 protein. The sample yields under 950,000 distinct CDR3 sequences, roughly 20% seen once. This receptor was taken from a man aged 45-60 years who received an inactivated influenza vaccine. The material sequenced was PBMCs from blood, taken 4 to 6 days after vaccination. The chain is built from TRBV9 and TRBJ1-3; D is possibly TRBD1 (6 bases). CDR3 amino acids: CASSKDSFGNTIYF. DNA for the CDR3: TGTGCCAGCAGCAAGGACAGTTTTGGAAACACCATATATTTT.